This T cell receptor beta chain was sequenced for a study of cytomegalovirus exposure and HLA in healthy donors. The method was immunoSEQ multiplex PCR; TCRdb's version includes in-frame clones alone and lacks a portion of them. This table has some 180,000 clones, roughly nine tenths appearing once. This CDR3 is 16 amino acids long. V lost 5 bases and J lost 1, with 14 bases in between. Germline V gene lookup returns CDR1 MNHEY and CDR2 SMNVEV (reference sequence). The chain couples TRBV27 to TRBJ2-2; the D gene is possibly TRBD2 (6 bases). The clonotype comes from a man aged 25 to 40 in good health and CMV-seropositive. Specimen: PBMCs. CDR3 coding DNA: TGTGCCAGCAGTAACCGGGACTTCGTGAACACCGGGGAGCTGTTTTTT. Amino acid sequence: CASSNRDFVNTGELFF.